This entry concerns a single TCR beta chain. Its antigen is unidentified. Aged 18 to 65, the patients had hyperthyroidism that was newly diagnosed and had lasted under 2 months. The blood sample was taken at first hyperthyroidism diagnosis, before any ophthalmopathy symptoms. The data are from a study of T cells in Graves' hyperthyroidism and ophthalmopathy. General study results and limits: With a median lead of roughly 6.8 months before onset, the model predicted ophthalmopathy. Most clonotypes expanded in thyroid above 0.001 were likewise present in blood.

Template material for amplifying TCR beta CDR3 regions consisted of RNA transcripts. In the first-round RT-PCR of the TCR CDR3, the HTBI primer set was used. TCRdb re-called the multiplex PCR reads through MiXCR, storing one row per CDR3 protein. The sample consists of a few hundred thousand distinct CDR3 sequences, approximately 14% of them appearing once. The CDR3 loop spans 15 amino acids. V gave up 0 bases and J gave up 3 bases; unmatched junction bases: 2. The germline V gene has CDR1 SGDLS and CDR2 YYNGEE. V gene TRBV9 combines with J gene TRBJ1-4, with 7 bases aligning to TRBD1. The TCR sequence derives from a woman in her twenties or thirties with Graves' hyperthyroidism that later progressed to Graves' ophthalmopathy. Sequencing was carried out using blood. CDR3 in DNA: TGTGCCAGCAGCGTAGAGGGGGCACCTAATGAAAAACTGTTTTTT. Translated, it gives CASSVEGAPNEKLFF.